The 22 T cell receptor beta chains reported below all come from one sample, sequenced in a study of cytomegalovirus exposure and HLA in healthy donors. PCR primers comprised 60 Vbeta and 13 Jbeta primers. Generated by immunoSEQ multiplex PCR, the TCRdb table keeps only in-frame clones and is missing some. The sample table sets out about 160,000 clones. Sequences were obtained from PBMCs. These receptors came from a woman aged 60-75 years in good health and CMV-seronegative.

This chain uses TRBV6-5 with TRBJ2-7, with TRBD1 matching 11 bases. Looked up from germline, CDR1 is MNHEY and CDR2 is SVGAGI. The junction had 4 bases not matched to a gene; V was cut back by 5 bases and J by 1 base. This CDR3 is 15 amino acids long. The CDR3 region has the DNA TGTGCCAGCAGTCCGGACAGGGGGCCATCCTACGAGCAGTACTTC. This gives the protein CASSPDRGPSYEQYF.

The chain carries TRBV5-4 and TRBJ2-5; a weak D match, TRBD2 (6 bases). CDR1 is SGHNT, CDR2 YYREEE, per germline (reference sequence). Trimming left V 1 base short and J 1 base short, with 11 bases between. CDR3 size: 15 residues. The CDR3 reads CASSLSLAFQETQYF. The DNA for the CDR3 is TGTGCCAGCAGCTTGAGCCTAGCGTTCCAAGAGACCCAGTACTTC.

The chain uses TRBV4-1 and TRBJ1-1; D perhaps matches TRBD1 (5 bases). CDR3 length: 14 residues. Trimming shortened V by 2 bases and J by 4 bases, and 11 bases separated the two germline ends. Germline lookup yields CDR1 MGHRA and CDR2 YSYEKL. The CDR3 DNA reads TGCGCCAGCAGCCAATTGGAGGGGTCCACTGAAGCTTTCTTT. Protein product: CASSQLEGSTEAFF.

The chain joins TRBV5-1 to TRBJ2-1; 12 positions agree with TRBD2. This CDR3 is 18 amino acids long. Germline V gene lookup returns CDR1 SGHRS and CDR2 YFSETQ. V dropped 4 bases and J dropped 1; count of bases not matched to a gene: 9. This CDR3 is CASSPGLAGIKSYNEQFF. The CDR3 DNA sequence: TGCGCCAGCAGCCCCGGACTAGCGGGAATCAAATCCTACAATGAGCAGTTCTTC. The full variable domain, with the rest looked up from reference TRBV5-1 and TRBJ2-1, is KAGVTQTPRYLIKTRGQQVTLSCSPISGHRSVSWYQQTPGQGLQFLFEYFSETQRNKGNFPGRFSGRQFSNSRSEMNVSTLELGDSALYLCASSPGLAGIKSYNEQFFGPGTRLTVL.

The CDR3 nucleotides read TGTGCCAGCAGCTTAGGCGGGGGGGCCACAGATACGCAGTATTTT. Translated: CASSLGGGATDTQYF. This chain connects TRBV7-3 to TRBJ2-3; 9 bases are a match to TRBD2. The CDR3 contains 15 residues. The junction had 2 bases not matched to a gene; V was cut back by 2 bases and J by 2 bases. Germline values: CDR1 SGHTA, CDR2 FQGTGA. Combining the CDR3 with reference TRBV7-3 and TRBJ2-3 gives the whole variable domain GAGVSQTPSNKVTEKGKYVELRCDPISGHTALYWYRQSLGQGPEFLIYFQGTGAADDSGLPNDRFFAVRPEGSVSTLKIQRTERGDSAVYLCASSLGGGATDTQYFGPGTRLTVL.

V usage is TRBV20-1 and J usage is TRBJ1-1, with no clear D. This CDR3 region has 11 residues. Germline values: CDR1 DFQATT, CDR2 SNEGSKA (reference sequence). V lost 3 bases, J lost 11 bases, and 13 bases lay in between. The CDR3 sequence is CSASEEVLAFF. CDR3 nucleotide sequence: TGCAGTGCTAGCGAGGAGGTACTGGCTTTCTTT.

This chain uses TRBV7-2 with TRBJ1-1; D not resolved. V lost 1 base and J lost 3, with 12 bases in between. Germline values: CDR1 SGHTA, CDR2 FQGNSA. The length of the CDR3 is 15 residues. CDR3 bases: TGTGCCAGCAGCTTAGGAAGACCTCGGGACACTGAAGCTTTCTTT. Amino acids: CASSLGRPRDTEAFF.

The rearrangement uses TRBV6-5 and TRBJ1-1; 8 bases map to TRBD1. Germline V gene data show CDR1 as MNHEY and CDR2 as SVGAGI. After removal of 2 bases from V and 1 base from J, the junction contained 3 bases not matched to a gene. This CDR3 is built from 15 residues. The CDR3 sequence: CASSYADRENTEAFF. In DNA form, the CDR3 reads TGTGCCAGCAGTTACGCGGACAGGGAGAACACTGAAGCTTTCTTT.

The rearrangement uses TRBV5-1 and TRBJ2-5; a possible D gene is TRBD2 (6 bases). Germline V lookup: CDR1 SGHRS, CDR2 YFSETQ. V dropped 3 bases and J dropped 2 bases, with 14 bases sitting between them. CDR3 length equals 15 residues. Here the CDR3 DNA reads TGCGCCAGCAGCTCGATGGGCGGGACTCAAGAGACCCAGTACTTC. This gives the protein CASSSMGGTQETQYF.

This chain's CDR3 is CSVESDSSGNTIYF. For the CDR3, the DNA is TGCAGCGTTGAATCGGACTCGTCTGGAAACACCATATATTTT. The chain combines TRBV29-1 with TRBJ1-3, with unresolved D. Trimming took 2 bases from V and 1 from J, leaving 9 bases between them. The V gene's germline CDR1 is SQVTM and CDR2 ANQGSEA. The CDR3 totals 14 residues.

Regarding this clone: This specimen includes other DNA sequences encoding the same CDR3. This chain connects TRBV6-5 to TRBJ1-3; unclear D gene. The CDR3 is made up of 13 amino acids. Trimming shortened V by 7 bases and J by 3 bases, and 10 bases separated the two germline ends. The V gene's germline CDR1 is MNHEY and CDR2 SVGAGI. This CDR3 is CASTGGSGNTIYF. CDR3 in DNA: TGTGCCAGCACCGGCGGCAGTGGAAACACCATATATTTT.

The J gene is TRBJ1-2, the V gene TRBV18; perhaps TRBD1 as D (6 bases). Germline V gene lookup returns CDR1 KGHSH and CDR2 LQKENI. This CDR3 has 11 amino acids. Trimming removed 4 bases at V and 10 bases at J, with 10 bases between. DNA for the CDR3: TGTGCCAGCTCACAACAGGGTGTCTACACCTTC. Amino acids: CASSQQGVYTF.

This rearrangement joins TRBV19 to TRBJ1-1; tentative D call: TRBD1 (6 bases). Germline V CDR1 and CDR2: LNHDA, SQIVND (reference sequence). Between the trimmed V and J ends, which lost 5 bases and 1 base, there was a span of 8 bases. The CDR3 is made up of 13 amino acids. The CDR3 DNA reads TGTGCCAGTAGTCCACAGGGGAACACTGAAGCTTTCTTT. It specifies CASSPQGNTEAFF.

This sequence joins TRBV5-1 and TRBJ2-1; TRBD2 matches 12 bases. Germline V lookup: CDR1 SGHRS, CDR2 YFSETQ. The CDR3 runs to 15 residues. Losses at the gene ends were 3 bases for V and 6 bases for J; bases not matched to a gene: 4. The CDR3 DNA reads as TGCGCCAGCAGCTCGGAACTAGCGGGAGGCAATGAGCAGTTCTTC. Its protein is CASSSELAGGNEQFF.

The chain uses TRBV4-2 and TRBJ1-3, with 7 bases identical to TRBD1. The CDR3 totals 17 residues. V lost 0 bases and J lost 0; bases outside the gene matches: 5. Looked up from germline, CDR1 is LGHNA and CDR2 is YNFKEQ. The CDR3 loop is CASSQETGEASGNTIYF. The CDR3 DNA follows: TGTGCCAGCAGCCAAGAAACAGGGGAAGCCTCTGGAAACACCATATATTTT.

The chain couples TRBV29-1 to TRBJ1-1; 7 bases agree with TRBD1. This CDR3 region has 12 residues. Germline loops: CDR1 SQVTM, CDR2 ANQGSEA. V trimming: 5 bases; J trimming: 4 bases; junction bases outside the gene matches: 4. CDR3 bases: TGCAGCGTTCAATGGGACAGCACTGAAGCTTTCTTT. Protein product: CSVQWDSTEAFF.

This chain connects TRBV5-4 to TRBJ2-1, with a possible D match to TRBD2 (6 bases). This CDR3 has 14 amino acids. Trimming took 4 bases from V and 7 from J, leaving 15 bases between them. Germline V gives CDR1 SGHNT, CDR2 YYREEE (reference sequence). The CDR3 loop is CASSPDSGRNEQFF. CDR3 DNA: TGTGCCAGCAGCCCGGACTCCGGGAGAAATGAGCAGTTCTTC.

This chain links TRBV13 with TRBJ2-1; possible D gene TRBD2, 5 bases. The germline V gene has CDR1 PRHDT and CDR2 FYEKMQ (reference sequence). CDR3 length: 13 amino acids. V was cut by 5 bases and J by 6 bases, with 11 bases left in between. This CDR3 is CASSPRAGNEQFF. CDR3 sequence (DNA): TGTGCCAGCAGCCCGAGGGCGGGCAATGAGCAGTTCTTC.

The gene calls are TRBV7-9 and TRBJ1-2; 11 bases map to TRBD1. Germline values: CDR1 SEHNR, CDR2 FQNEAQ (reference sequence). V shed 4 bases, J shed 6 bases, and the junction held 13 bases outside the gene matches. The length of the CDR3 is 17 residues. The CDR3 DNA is TGTGCCAGCAGCTCCCGGGACAGGGGGGATGAAATTGATGGCTACACCTTC. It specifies CASSSRDRGDEIDGYTF.

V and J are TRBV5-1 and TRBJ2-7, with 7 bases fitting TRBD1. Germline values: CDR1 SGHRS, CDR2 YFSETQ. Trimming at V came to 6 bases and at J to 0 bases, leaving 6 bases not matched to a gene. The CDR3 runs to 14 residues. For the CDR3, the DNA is TGCGCCAGCAACCGGGACAGCTTCTCCTACGAGCAGTACTTC. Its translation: CASNRDSFSYEQYF.

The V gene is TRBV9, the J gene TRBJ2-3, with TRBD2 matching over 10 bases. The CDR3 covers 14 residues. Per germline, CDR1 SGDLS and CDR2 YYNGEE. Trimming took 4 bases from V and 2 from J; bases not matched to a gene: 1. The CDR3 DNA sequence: TGTGCCAGCAGCACTAGCGGGGCCACAGATACGCAGTATTTT. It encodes CASSTSGATDTQYF.

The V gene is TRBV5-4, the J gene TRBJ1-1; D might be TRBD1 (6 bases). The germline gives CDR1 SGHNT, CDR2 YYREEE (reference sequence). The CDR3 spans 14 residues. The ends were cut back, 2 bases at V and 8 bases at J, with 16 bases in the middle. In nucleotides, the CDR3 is TGTGCCAGCAGCTTCCGGGACACCTCAACCGAAGCTTTCTTT. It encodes CASSFRDTSTEAFF.